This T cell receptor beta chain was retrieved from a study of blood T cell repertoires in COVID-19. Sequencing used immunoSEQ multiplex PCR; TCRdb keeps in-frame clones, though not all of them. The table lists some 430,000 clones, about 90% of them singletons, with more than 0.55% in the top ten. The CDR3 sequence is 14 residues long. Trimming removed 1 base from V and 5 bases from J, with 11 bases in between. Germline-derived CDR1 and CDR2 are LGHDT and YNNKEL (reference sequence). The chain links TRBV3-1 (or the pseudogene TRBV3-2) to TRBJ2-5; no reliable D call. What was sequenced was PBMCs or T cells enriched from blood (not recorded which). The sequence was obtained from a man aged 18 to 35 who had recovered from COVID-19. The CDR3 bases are TGTGCCAGCAGCCAAGGTGTAGAGTACGAGACCCAGTACTTC. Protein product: CASSQGVEYETQYF.